The 28 T cell receptor beta chains in this list originate from one sample, sequenced in a study of post-analysis software for immune sequencing data. General study findings and limits: TRBV segments more frequent in patients than in controls numbered roughly 5 and included TRBV5-6, TRBV5-1 and TRBV20-1.

For these receptors, no antigen is known. Unique molecular identifiers tagged the TCR beta cDNA libraries. Each CDR3 protein is one row after TCRdb ran MiXCR on the PCR reads. The repertoire holds fewer than 850,000 distinct CDR3 sequences, with 30% as singletons. The sample consisted of blood. The receptors come from a girl aged 10 to 17 with multiple sclerosis.

V and J are TRBV4-3 and TRBJ2-7; D gene ambiguous. This CDR3 has 14 residues. Deletions cut 2 bases from V and 3 bases from J, with 11 bases between. The germline gives CDR1 LGHNA, CDR2 YSLEER. The CDR3 nucleotides are TGCGCCAGCAGCCAAAGGAACGGCTTCTACGAGCAGTACTTC. This encodes CASSQRNGFYEQYF.

This chain connects TRBV7-9 to TRBJ1-2; 10 nucleotides match TRBD1. J was trimmed by 6 bases and V by 5 bases; bases with no gene match: 3. The germline V gene has CDR1 SEHNR and CDR2 FQNEAQ (reference sequence). This CDR3 spans 13 amino acids. The DNA for the CDR3 is TGTGCCAGCAGCCCGGACAGGGGGGATGGCTACACCTTC. This encodes CASSPDRGDGYTF.

This clonotype was recorded a few times. The rearrangement uses TRBV5-1 and TRBJ1-2; D is uncertain. V lost 4 bases to trimming and J lost 5 bases, with 12 bases between them. Germline CDR1 and CDR2: SGHRS and YFSETQ. This CDR3 contains 13 residues. In nucleotides, the CDR3 is TGCGCCAGCAGCCTGGGAGAGCTATATGGCTACACCTTC. It is translated as CASSLGELYGYTF.

This rearrangement joins TRBV6-5 to TRBJ1-2; D is unclear. Germline V gives CDR1 MNHEY, CDR2 SVGAGI. Trimming cost V 7 bases and J 4 bases, with 19 bases left between them. CDR3 length equals 15 residues. The CDR3 sequence is CASNPTGAATYGYTF. The CDR3 region has the DNA TGTGCCAGCAACCCTACGGGAGCAGCGACCTATGGCTACACCTTC.

CDR3 DNA sequence: TGTGCCAGCAGTCCGACCAACCTCGGCTATGAGCAGTTCTTC. Translated: CASSPTNLGYEQFF. The chain links TRBV27 to TRBJ2-1, with unresolved D. CDR1 MNHEY and CDR2 SMNVEV come from the germline V gene (reference sequence). With 5 bases removed from V and 8 bases from J, the gap between germline ends came to 16 bases. The CDR3 contains 14 residues.

The count of this clonotype is one. Relative to the germline gene, one junction end is altered; a read error may explain this. V is TRBV24-1 and J is TRBJ2-1; D remains unclear. CDR1 KGHDR and CDR2 SFDVKD come from the germline V gene. The CDR3 is made up of 15 amino acids. CDR3 region: CTTSDPSGAYNEQFF. The CDR3 DNA reads TGTACCACCAGTGATCCAAGTGGCGCCTACAATGAGCAGTTCTTC.

This clonotype was observed a few times. This chain links TRBV12-3 or TRBV12-4 with TRBJ2-3; D possibly uses TRBD1 or TRBD2 (5 bases each). The CDR3 runs to 14 residues. V was shortened by 6 bases and J by 2 bases, with 12 bases between the two germline ends. The CDR3 region is CASSRGPTTDTQYF. DNA for the CDR3: TGTGCCAGCAGCCGGGGACCGACCACAGATACGCAGTATTTT.

This clonotype was counted only a few times. V usage is TRBV18 and J usage is TRBJ2-1, with unresolved D. Trimming cost V 0 bases and J 7 bases, with 10 bases left between them. Germline V lookup: CDR1 KGHSH, CDR2 LQKENI. The CDR3 is 14 amino acids. The CDR3 DNA reads as TGTGCCAGCTCACCACCAACTGGGCGGAATGAGCAGTTCTTC. Protein sequence: CASSPPTGRNEQFF.

This clonotype turned up a few times. This rearrangement joins TRBV5-1 to TRBJ2-3, with TRBD2 as a possible D gene (7 bases). There are 14 residues in the CDR3. Germline-derived CDR1 and CDR2 are SGHRS and YFSETQ. V lost 5 bases, J lost 5 bases, and 15 bases lay in between. The CDR3 sequence is CASREGGMRDTQYF. CDR3 nucleotide sequence: TGCGCCAGCAGGGAGGGGGGGATGAGAGATACGCAGTATTTT.

This clonotype was seen a few times. The V call is TRBV7-9, the J call TRBJ2-1; the match to TRBD1 covers 9 bases. CDR1 is SEHNR and CDR2 is FQNEAQ in the germline V gene (reference sequence). V lost 4 bases and J lost 9; bases outside the gene matches: 16. The CDR3 length is 17 residues. The CDR3 DNA sequence: TGTGCCAGCAGCTCAACCCGACAGGGGGGAAAGCGAAGTGAGCAGTTCTTC. As protein: CASSSTRQGGKRSEQFF.

The V call is TRBV7-2, the J call TRBJ2-5, with 7 bases matching TRBD2. CDR1 and CDR2 (germline): SGHTA, FQGNSA. V lost 5 bases, J lost 1 base, and 7 bases stayed unmatched. There are 15 residues in the CDR3. Here the CDR3 reads CASSRRTRGQETQYF. CDR3 bases: TGTGCCAGCAGCCGAAGGACTAGGGGCCAAGAGACCCAGTACTTC.

This clonotype was detected ten times or more. V is TRBV20-1 and J is TRBJ1-1; maybe TRBD1 (5 bases). Germline assignment: CDR1 DFQATT and CDR2 SNEGSKA (reference sequence). This CDR3 is built from 13 residues. V was pared by 1 base and J by 1 base, with 7 bases between. CDR3 amino acids: CSARVRENTEAFF. CDR3 DNA: TGCAGTGCTAGAGTCAGGGAGAACACTGAAGCTTTCTTT.

Only a few counts were recorded for this clonotype. The chain is built from TRBV18 and TRBJ2-5, with TRBD2 matching 9 bases. The CDR3 has 15 residues. Germline trimming cut 3 bases from V and 7 bases from J; bases unmatched to any gene: 9. Looked up from germline, CDR1 is KGHSH and CDR2 is LQKENI. The CDR3 loop reads CASSPVAGVSPTQYF. Written as DNA, the CDR3 is TGTGCCAGCTCACCGGTAGCGGGAGTTTCTCCGACCCAGTACTTC.

V gene TRBV20-1 combines with J gene TRBJ2-1; possible D gene TRBD2, 5 bases. The CDR3 has 14 amino acids. Germline V gives CDR1 DFQATT, CDR2 SNEGSKA (reference sequence). V was cut by 5 bases and J by 6 bases, with 17 bases left in between. CDR3 bases: TGCAGTGCTTTTGGCCCCCACGCGGGCAATGAGCAGTTCTTC. Encoded protein: CSAFGPHAGNEQFF.

To note about this clonotype: Being one base from a much bigger clone, this may be a read error. V is TRBV29-1 and J is TRBJ2-5, with D perhaps TRBD1 (6 bases). The CDR3 has 15 residues. V lost 4 bases and J lost 2, with 17 bases in between. The germline V gene has CDR1 SQVTM and CDR2 ANQGSEA. CDR3 sequence: CSVGTGTPTQETQYF. CDR3 DNA sequence: TGCAGCGTTGGAACCGGGACACCAACACAAGAGACCCAGTACTTC.

This clonotype was counted ten times or more. The chain links TRBV6-5 to TRBJ2-3; TRBD1 matches 9 bases. The CDR3 runs to 15 residues. J was trimmed by 1 base and V by 6 bases; bases with no gene match: 5. CDR1 and CDR2 (germline): MNHEY, SVGAGI. Written as DNA, the CDR3 is TGTGCCAGCAGCCTCCGGGACAGGGGCACAGATACGCAGTATTTT. Its translation is CASSLRDRGTDTQYF.

This clonotype was recorded at least ten times. The J gene is TRBJ2-1, the V gene TRBV7-9; D is undetermined. Germline assignment: CDR1 SEHNR and CDR2 FQNEAQ (reference sequence). Trimming pared 2 bases from V and 2 bases from J, leaving 4 bases between. The CDR3 runs 13 residues. CDR3 in DNA: TGTGCCAGCAGCTTACTAGCCTACAATGAGCAGTTCTTC. Encoded protein: CASSLLAYNEQFF. Full variable domain (remainder filled in from reference TRBV7-9 and TRBJ2-1): DTGVSQNPRHKITKRGQNVTFRCDPISEHNRLYWYRQTLGQGPEFLTYFQNEAQLEKSRLLSDRFSAERPKGSFSTLEIQRTEQGDSAMYLCASSLLAYNEQFFGPGTRLTVL.

This clonotype turned up a few times. The chain joins TRBV7-2 to TRBJ2-1; D not resolved. The CDR3 spans 11 residues. V was pared by 3 bases and J by 8 bases, with 5 bases between. Germline CDR1 and CDR2: SGHTA and FQGNSA. This CDR3 reads CASSLKDEQFF. CDR3 nucleotides: TGTGCCAGCAGCTTGAAAGATGAGCAGTTCTTC.

This sequence joins TRBV28 and TRBJ1-2; 8 bases fit TRBD1. V was pared by 2 bases and J by 8 bases, with 4 bases of the junction left unmatched. In germline, CDR1 is MDHEN, CDR2 SYDVKM. The length of the CDR3 is 13 residues. The CDR3 DNA reads TGTGCCAGCAGTTTACGCAGGGGGCTAGGCTACACCTTC. This translates into CASSLRRGLGYTF.

Only a few counts were recorded for this clonotype. The chain has TRBV12-3 or TRBV12-4 and TRBJ2-4, with TRBD2 matching 8 bases. The CDR3 sequence is 15 residues long. The J segment lost 6 bases and the V segment lost 5 bases, leaving 9 bases of the junction unmatched. CDR3 sequence: CASSPTAGGINIQYF. CDR3 sequence (DNA): TGTGCCAGCAGTCCGACTGCGGGGGGAATAAACATTCAGTACTTC.

This clonotype was found many times. This chain links TRBV7-9 with TRBJ1-2, with a weak D call TRBD1 (6 bases). This CDR3 spans 13 amino acids. Trimming left V 3 bases short and J 4 bases short, with 9 bases between. CDR1 and CDR2 from the germline V gene are SEHNR and FQNEAQ (reference sequence). The CDR3 region is CASSFGQSYGYTF. DNA of the CDR3: TGTGCCAGCAGCTTTGGACAGTCCTATGGCTACACCTTC.

In its sample, this clonotype was seen a few times. This chain connects TRBV10-2 to TRBJ2-5; TRBD2 matches 11 bases. Trimming at V came to 6 bases and at J to 4 bases, leaving 10 bases not matched to a gene. Germline V lookup: CDR1 WSHSY, CDR2 SAAADI. The CDR3 spans 16 residues. CDR3 sequence reads: CASRLLGTSGSETQYF. The CDR3 DNA reads TGCGCCAGCAGGCTCCTGGGGACTAGCGGTTCAGAGACCCAGTACTTC.

This chain connects TRBV15 to TRBJ2-7, with a weak D call TRBD1 (5 bases). V lost 3 bases and J 3 bases, leaving 18 bases between the germline ends. CDR1 and CDR2 from the germline V gene are LNHNV and YYDKDF (reference sequence). The CDR3 totals 16 residues. The CDR3 reads CATSSPVGQLNYEQYF. The CDR3 DNA is TGTGCCACCAGCAGCCCCGTTGGACAACTGAACTACGAGCAGTACTTC.

This clonotype was observed a handful of times. The chain joins TRBV20-1 to TRBJ1-2, with D possibly being TRBD1 (5 bases). The germline V gene encodes CDR1 DFQATT and CDR2 SNEGSKA (reference sequence). CDR3 size: 12 residues. V lost 6 bases, J lost 2 bases, and 10 bases lay in between. Here the CDR3 reads CSAPQENYGYTF. The CDR3 region has the DNA TGCAGTGCCCCACAGGAGAACTATGGCTACACCTTC.

This chain links TRBV10-3 with TRBJ2-5; D remains unclear. The J call may be wrong; the DNA end is better matched by TRBJ2-1. The CDR3 extends over 14 amino acids. Germline V gives CDR1 ENHRY, CDR2 SYGVKD. DNA for the CDR3: TGTGCCATCAGTGAGTCCCGCAGCCAAGAGACCCAGTTCTTC. Translation: CAISESRSQETQFF.

In this sample, this clonotype turned up a few times. This chain connects TRBV27 to TRBJ2-5, with 8 bases fitting TRBD2. This CDR3 region has 16 residues. Germline CDR1 MNHEY, CDR2 SMNVEV (reference sequence). With 2 bases clipped from V and 4 bases from J, the junction kept 9 bases outside the gene matches. The CDR3 region is CASSLSGRMVGETQYF. In DNA, the CDR3 is TGTGCCAGCAGTTTAAGCGGGAGAATGGTTGGAGAGACCCAGTACTTC.

Worth noting for this clonotype: At one end, the junction sequence differs from germline, possibly due to a read error. The chain recombines TRBV6-5 with TRBJ2-3; 12 bases fit TRBD2. CDR1 is MNHEY and CDR2 is SVGAGI in the germline V gene. The length of the CDR3 is 16 residues. The DNA of the CDR3 is TGTGCCAGCAGCCCCACCCCTAGCGGGGGGGGCGATATGCAGTATTTT. Translated, it gives CASSPTPSGGGDMQYF.

This clonotype was detected a few times. V and J are TRBV29-1 and TRBJ1-1; D call uncertain. The CDR3 spans 14 residues. Trimming pared 6 bases from V and 3 bases from J, leaving 17 bases between. Germline V CDR1 and CDR2: SQVTM, ANQGSEA. The CDR3 nucleotides are TGCAGCGTGGCCCACAAGGTTCCCTACACTGAAGCTTTCTTT. Residues: CSVAHKVPYTEAFF.